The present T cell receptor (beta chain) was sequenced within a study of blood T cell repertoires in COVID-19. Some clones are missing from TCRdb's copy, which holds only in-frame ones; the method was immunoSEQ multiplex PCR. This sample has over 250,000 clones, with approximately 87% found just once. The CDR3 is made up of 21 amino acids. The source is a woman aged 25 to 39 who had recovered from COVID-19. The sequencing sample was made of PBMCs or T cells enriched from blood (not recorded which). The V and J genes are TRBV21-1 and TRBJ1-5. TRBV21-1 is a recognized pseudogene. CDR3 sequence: CASSKAGREAGSPNSNQPQHF. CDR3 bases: TGTGCCAGCAGCAAAGCGGGGAGGGAGGCCGGGTCTCCAAATAGCAATCAGCCCCAGCATTTT.